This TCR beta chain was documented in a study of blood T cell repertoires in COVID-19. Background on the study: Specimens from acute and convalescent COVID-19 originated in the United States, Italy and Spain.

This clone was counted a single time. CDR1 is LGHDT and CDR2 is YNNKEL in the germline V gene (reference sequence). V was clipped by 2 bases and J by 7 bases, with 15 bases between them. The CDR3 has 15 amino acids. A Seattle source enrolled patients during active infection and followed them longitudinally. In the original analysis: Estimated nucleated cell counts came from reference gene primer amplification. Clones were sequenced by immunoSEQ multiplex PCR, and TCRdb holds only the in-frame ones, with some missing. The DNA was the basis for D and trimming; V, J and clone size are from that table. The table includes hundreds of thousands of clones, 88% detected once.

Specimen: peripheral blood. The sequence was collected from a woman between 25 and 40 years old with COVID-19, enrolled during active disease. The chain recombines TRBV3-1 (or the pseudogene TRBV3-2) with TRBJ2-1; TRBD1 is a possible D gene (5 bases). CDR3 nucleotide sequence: TGTGCCAGCAGCCAATTCGACAGAGACGGGAATGAGCAGTTCTTC. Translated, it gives CASSQFDRDGNEQFF.